This paragraph covers one T cell receptor (beta chain) sequence. This specimen comes from a study of cytomegalovirus exposure and HLA in healthy donors. Use of 60 Vbeta and 13 Jbeta primers characterized the PCR. The assay was immunoSEQ multiplex PCR, and TCRdb's table has in-frame clones only and misses some. The sample records over 150,000 clones, 75% to 90% being singletons. Trimming took off 8 bases at V and 5 bases at J, with 16 bases between the two ends. The CDR3 totals 14 residues. Germline values: CDR1 MNHNS, CDR2 SASEGT. This receptor was identified in a boy aged 2 to 9 in good health and CMV-seronegative. The sequencing sample was made of PBMCs. The rearrangement joins TRBV6-1 to TRBJ1-5; D might be TRBD1 (6 bases). The CDR3 DNA follows: TGTGCCAGCTTAACCCACAGGGAAGATCAGCCCCAGCATTTT. Encoded protein: CASLTHREDQPQHF.